The T cell receptor beta chain under discussion was sequenced for a study of identical twins. Study observations and caveats: Fewer insertions were carried by abundant cord blood beta clonotypes, but none was seen in memory repertoires. Conclusions came from cross-sectional statistical analysis, not from following the same donors.

This clonotype showed up just a few times. The antigen is not known. One entry per CDR3 protein results from TCRdb running MiXCR on the 5' RACE reads. This repertoire shows fewer than 650,000 distinct CDR3 sequences, roughly 7.1% found once; its top ten account for over 1.5%. The same data also contributed to another study, on yellow fever vaccine responses in identical twins. This second study notes: It has been reported that, in twins, the vaccine T cell response seemed partly convergent and partly personalized.

The receptor comes from a young woman in good health. The material sequenced was PBMCs.

CDR3 nucleotides: TGTGCCAGCAGTTTGGGCGGGCTCAGCGTTGAAACGCAGTATTTT. Translated: CASSLGGLSVETQYF. The chain employs TRBV12-3 or TRBV12-4 and TRBJ2-3, with D tentatively TRBD2 (5 bases). Trimming took 3 bases from V and 9 from J, leaving 19 bases between them. This CDR3 comprises 15 residues.